What follows are 26 T cell receptor beta chains derived from one specimen sequenced in a study of blood T cells in healthy people across ages. Alongside a J-beta primer mix, a sample-barcoded 5' primer served in a second PCR lasting roughly 6 to 11 cycles. TCRdb re-derived calls from the 5' RACE reads in MiXCR, one entry per CDR3 protein. Of about 800,000 distinct CDR3 sequences in the sample, 58% were seen once. Sequenced input: blood. These receptors originate from a man aged 25-45 years in good health.

The chain recombines TRBV29-1 with TRBJ2-7, with 9 bases that match TRBD2. The CDR3 runs to 12 residues. The V gene's germline CDR1 is SQVTM and CDR2 ANQGSEA. CDR3 sequence: CRGVAGVYEQYF. CDR3 in DNA: TGCAGGGGAGTAGCGGGAGTCTACGAGCAGTACTTC.

V is TRBV6-1 and J is TRBJ2-7; D remains unclear. The ends were cut back, 11 bases at V and 0 bases at J, with 14 bases in the middle. The CDR3 covers 13 residues. Looked up from germline, CDR1 is MNHNS and CDR2 is SASEGT. The CDR3: CAGLGPSSYEQYF. CDR3 coding DNA: TGTGCCGGATTGGGTCCTAGCTCCTACGAGCAGTACTTC.

The chain links TRBV12-3 or TRBV12-4 to TRBJ2-3; D possibly matches TRBD1 or TRBD2 (5 bases each). The V end lost 4 bases, the J end lost 14 bases, and 16 bases lay between the germline ends. The CDR3 runs to 12 residues. CDR3 amino acids: CASSWGTGLLYF. The CDR3 bases are TGTGCCAGCAGTTGGGGGACGGGTCTTTTGTATTTT.

This rearrangement joins TRBV5-1 to TRBJ2-3, with D perhaps matching TRBD2 (6 bases). V was pared by 0 bases and J by 2 bases, with 10 bases between. This CDR3 region has 15 residues. CDR1 is SGHRS and CDR2 is YFSETQ in the germline V gene. The CDR3 loop is CASSLAGDATDTQYF. For the CDR3, the DNA is TGCGCCAGCAGCTTGGCGGGGGATGCCACAGATACGCAGTATTTT.

The chain recombines TRBV4-3 with TRBJ2-4; either TRBD1 or TRBD2 may supply D (5 bases each). The DNA end is more similar to TRBJ2-7, so the J call may be wrong. CDR1 LGHNA and CDR2 YSLEER come from the germline V gene. CDR3 length: 15 amino acids. CDR3 in DNA: TGCGCCAGCAGCCAAGATCGGGACCAGGCCTACGAGCAGTACTTC. Translating gives CASSQDRDQAYEQYF.

This clonotype was seen once. The rearrangement uses TRBV7-2 and TRBJ1-5; possibly TRBD1 for D (6 bases). The germline V and J ends were trimmed by 3 bases and 3 bases, with 9 bases remaining between them. CDR3 size: 14 residues. In germline, CDR1 is SGHTA, CDR2 FQGNSA. CDR3 sequence: CASSFRDTNQPQHF. In DNA, the CDR3 is TGTGCCAGCAGCTTCCGGGACACCAATCAGCCCCAGCATTTT.

The chain combines TRBV7-2 with TRBJ2-5; 7 bases map to TRBD2. The DNA end is a closer match to TRBJ2-7, so the J assignment may be wrong. Germline CDR1 SGHTA, CDR2 FQGNSA. This CDR3 has 14 residues. The CDR3 DNA sequence: TGTGCCAGCAGCGAGAGACTAGCAGGCTACGAGCAGTACTTC. It codes for CASSERLAGYEQYF.

The chain carries TRBV10-2 and TRBJ2-5; TRBD2 matches 7 bases. V was pared by 2 bases and J by 3 bases, with 12 bases of the junction left unmatched. Germline assignment: CDR1 WSHSY and CDR2 SAAADI. This CDR3 comprises 17 residues. CDR3 bases: TGCGCCAGCAGTGAGGTCTCTAGCGGAAACTATAAAGAGACCCAGTACTTC. The encoded protein is CASSEVSSGNYKETQYF.

The rearrangement uses TRBV20-1 and TRBJ1-5; D gene unclear. Germline lookup yields CDR1 DFQATT and CDR2 SNEGSKA (reference sequence). Trimming pared 2 bases from V and 5 bases from J, leaving 13 bases between. This CDR3 has 14 amino acids. The CDR3 spells CSARKPGEDQPQHF. CDR3 sequence (DNA): TGCAGTGCTAGAAAGCCCGGGGAAGATCAGCCCCAGCATTTT.

Only a few counts were recorded for this clonotype. The rearrangement joins TRBV20-1 to TRBJ2-5; no clear D. Germline values: CDR1 DFQATT, CDR2 SNEGSKA (reference sequence). V was cut by 5 bases and J by 5 bases, with 18 bases left in between. The CDR3 has 14 amino acids. Written as DNA, the CDR3 is TGCAGTGCTCCCCGTGGCGGACCGGATGAGACCCAGTACTTC. Translation: CSAPRGGPDETQYF.

This clonotype has a count of ten or more. The rearrangement links TRBV5-1 to TRBJ2-1; perhaps TRBD2 as D (5 bases). The CDR3 has 15 amino acids. Per germline, CDR1 SGHRS and CDR2 YFSETQ. V lost 0 bases to trimming and J lost 7 bases, with 14 bases between them. The CDR3 sequence is CASSLDSSPMNEQFF. In nucleotides, the CDR3 is TGCGCCAGCAGCTTGGATTCTAGCCCCATGAATGAGCAGTTCTTC.

This chain connects TRBV29-1 to TRBJ1-2; D perhaps matches TRBD1 (5 bases). This CDR3 has 13 amino acids. In germline, CDR1 is SQVTM, CDR2 ANQGSEA. Trimming left V 7 bases short and J 6 bases short, with 18 bases between. CDR3 in amino acids: CSALLGGKDGYTF. The CDR3, as DNA: TGCAGCGCGCTACTGGGGGGGAAGGATGGCTACACCTTC. The whole variable domain, filled in from reference TRBV29-1 and TRBJ1-2, reads SAVISQKPSRDICQRGTSLTIQCQVDSQVTMMFWYRQQPGQSLTLIATANQGSEATYESGFVIDKFPISRPNLTFSTLTVSNMSPEDSSIYLCSALLGGKDGYTFGSGTRLTVV.

This clonotype was observed a single time. Written as DNA, the CDR3 is TGTGCCAGCAGCTTAGTTGCGGGGGGGGACGACACTGAAGCTTTCTTT. This sequence encodes CASSLVAGGDDTEAFF. The chain has TRBV7-6 and TRBJ1-1; possible D gene TRBD1, 5 bases. Germline CDR1 SGHVS, CDR2 FNYEAQ. Trimming stripped 1 base from V and 3 bases from J, with 15 bases between. The CDR3 spans 16 residues.

The chain carries TRBV5-1 and TRBJ2-7; 12 nucleotides line up with TRBD2. CDR1 and CDR2 from the germline V gene are SGHRS and YFSETQ. The CDR3 runs to 14 residues. V gave up 7 bases and J gave up 2 bases; unmatched junction bases: 4. The CDR3 nucleotides are TGCGCCAGCCCACTAGCGGGAGGAGCCTACGAGCAGTACTTC. Residues: CASPLAGGAYEQYF.

This clonotype has more than one count but fewer than ten. V usage is TRBV12-3 or TRBV12-4 and J usage is TRBJ2-1, with 10 bases lining up with TRBD2. The CDR3 has 16 residues. Unmatched junction bases numbered 9, after V lost 5 bases and J lost 5 bases. CDR3 nucleotide sequence: TGTGCCAGCAGTAGCCCCCCGGGACTAGCGAACAATGAGCAGTTCTTC. Residues: CASSSPPGLANNEQFF.

This chain connects TRBV28 to TRBJ2-7; D is possibly TRBD1 (6 bases). The CDR3 consists of 12 residues. Germline loops: CDR1 MDHEN, CDR2 SYDVKM. Trimming took 9 bases from V and 2 from J, leaving 11 bases between them. DNA for the CDR3: TGTGCCAGTACAGGGAAGGCCTACGAGCAGTACTTC. This codes for CASTGKAYEQYF.

This clonotype has only a few counts. The J gene is TRBJ2-7, the V gene TRBV28; 7 bases align to TRBD1. The J segment lost 3 bases and the V segment lost 5 bases, leaving 7 bases of the junction unmatched. This CDR3 has 14 residues. CDR1 is MDHEN, CDR2 SYDVKM, per germline. Here the CDR3 DNA reads TGTGCCAGCAGTGACCCCGGGACAGACTACGAGCAGTACTTC. Translating it yields CASSDPGTDYEQYF. The whole variable domain, filled in from reference TRBV28 and TRBJ2-7, reads DVKVTQSSRYLVKRTGEKVFLECVQDMDHENMFWYRQDPGLGLRLIYFSYDVKMKEKGDIPEGYSVSREKKERFSLILESASTNQTSMYLCASSDPGTDYEQYFGPGTRLTVT.

The sample holds a few counts of this clonotype. J is TRBJ1-4 and V is TRBV20-1; D is ambiguous. This CDR3 comprises 16 residues. Germline V gene lookup returns CDR1 DFQATT and CDR2 SNEGSKA (reference sequence). V was cut by 0 bases and J by 0 bases, with 11 bases left in between. CDR3 nucleotide sequence: TGCAGTGCTAGAGACCAGCTAGCAGCAACTAATGAAAAACTGTTTTTT. Amino acid sequence: CSARDQLAATNEKLFF.

To note about this clonotype: Germline is not matched at one junction end, which may reflect a read error. The chain recombines TRBV20-1 with TRBJ1-5; D is undetermined. Per germline, CDR1 DFQATT and CDR2 SNEGSKA (reference sequence). The CDR3 covers 13 residues. CDR3 DNA: TGTAGTGCTAGTGGAGGGCTCGGTCAGCCCCAGCATTTT. Encoded protein: CSASGGLGQPQHF.

The table lists this clonotype with a few counts. The chain is built from TRBV12-3 or TRBV12-4 and TRBJ2-3; TRBD1 is a possible D gene (5 bases). CDR3 length equals 14 residues. Trimming shortened V by 6 bases and J by 6 bases, and 16 bases separated the two germline ends. Here the CDR3 reads CASSQGPNGDTQYF. DNA of the CDR3: TGTGCCAGCAGCCAGGGTCCCAATGGGGATACGCAGTATTTT.

The rearrangement joins TRBV11-2 to TRBJ1-6; no clear D. Germline V gene sequence: CDR1 SGHAT, CDR2 FQNNGV. V lost 4 bases to trimming and J lost 7 bases, with 11 bases between them. This CDR3 is built from 14 residues. This CDR3 is CASSYTWLNSPLHF. CDR3 nucleotides: TGTGCCAGCAGCTACACCTGGTTGAATTCACCCCTCCACTTT.

This clonotype was detected only a few times. The chain combines TRBV6-5 with TRBJ1-1; D uncertain. Germline V gene sequence: CDR1 MNHEY, CDR2 SVGAGI. V shed 2 bases and J shed 1 base, with 14 bases lying between them. CDR3 length: 16 amino acids. DNA for the CDR3: TGTGCCAGCAGTTACGATGCAGGTCGGCGGAACACTGAAGCTTTCTTT. As protein: CASSYDAGRRNTEAFF.

The CDR3 bases are TGCAGCGTACACTCAGGGGAAAAACTGTTTTTT. Its protein product is CSVHSGEKLFF. This chain links TRBV29-1 with TRBJ1-4; D possibly corresponds to TRBD1 (5 bases). The CDR3 loop spans 11 amino acids. V lost 6 bases and J 8 bases, leaving 10 bases between the germline ends. In germline, CDR1 is SQVTM, CDR2 ANQGSEA.

This chain connects TRBV7-9 to TRBJ1-1, with D unresolved. The V end lost 7 bases, the J end lost 6 bases, and 15 bases lay between the germline ends. CDR1 and CDR2 from the germline V gene are SEHNR and FQNEAQ (reference sequence). CDR3 length: 13 amino acids. The CDR3 loop is CASTSSGSPEAFF. CDR3 nucleotides: TGTGCCAGCACCTCGTCGGGGAGTCCTGAAGCTTTCTTT.

This clonotype was counted only a few times. The chain links TRBV5-1 to TRBJ2-5, with 9 bases matching TRBD2. From germline, CDR1 is SGHRS and CDR2 YFSETQ. This CDR3 is 14 amino acids long. J lost 5 bases, V lost 6 bases, and 8 bases had no gene match. The CDR3 loop is CASNFVAGEETQYF. CDR3 sequence (DNA): TGCGCCAGCAACTTCGTAGCGGGAGAGGAGACCCAGTACTTC.

The chain employs TRBV12-1 and TRBJ1-2; the table assigns TRBD1, which was not confirmed against the DNA. TRBV12-1 is a listed pseudogene. This CDR3 is 15 amino acids long. The CDR3 loop reads CASSFGNREDYGYTF. The CDR3, as DNA: TGTGCCAGCAGCTTTGGGAACAGGGAAGACTATGGCTACACCTTC.